A selection of T cell receptor beta chains follows, all from one sample in a study of blood T cell repertoires in COVID-19. Some clones are missing from TCRdb's copy, which holds only in-frame ones; the method was immunoSEQ multiplex PCR. Counted here are a few hundred thousand clones, 87% occurring once; the ten biggest clones make up 1.3%. Sequenced input: PBMCs or T cells enriched from blood (not recorded which). The receptor source for this set is a young man who had recovered from COVID-19. Both conserved end residues are part of each CDR3. The D gene is left open where the match is weak. Rows give clone size only sometimes, using once, few, many, or a class for an expanded clone.

. TRBD1 TRBJ1-2 TRBV6-2/TRBV6-3 CASSLSGTAYSYGYTF TGTGCCAGCAGTTTGTCCGGGACAGCTTACTCCTATGGCTACACCTTC
. TRBD1 TRBJ2-7 TRBV19 CASSTGQGAYEQYF TGTGCCAGTAGTACCGGACAGGGGGCATACGAGCAGTACTTC
. . TRBJ1-2 TRBV15 CATSRQTRVNYGYTF TGTGCCACCAGCAGACAGACGAGGGTTAACTATGGCTACACCTTC
few TRBD2 TRBJ2-1 TRBV27 CASSLAGGIDEQFF TGTGCCAGCAGTTTAGCGGGGGGTATAGATGAGCAGTTCTTC
. . TRBJ1-6 TRBV5-4 CASSFSGSNSPLHF TGTGCCAGCAGCTTCTCGGGGAGTAATTCACCCCTCCACTTT
. TRBD2 TRBJ2-7 TRBV27 CASTPTGGSSSYEQYF TGTGCCAGCACCCCGACGGGGGGGTCCAGCTCCTACGAGCAGTACTTC
. . TRBJ2-1 TRBV11-2 CASSPALGNSNEQFF TGTGCCAGCAGCCCGGCTCTGGGCAATTCCAATGAGCAGTTCTTC
. TRBD1 TRBJ1-2 TRBV7-9 CASSLDPGRGRDNYGYTF TGTGCCAGCAGCTTAGACCCTGGCAGGGGGCGCGATAACTATGGCTACACCTTC
. . TRBJ1-5 TRBV7-2 CASSSSGGSNQPQHF TGTGCCAGCAGCTCCAGCGGCGGTAGCAATCAGCCCCAGCATTTT
once TRBD1 TRBJ2-7 TRBV7-8 CASSLESSLGQGWYEQYF TGTGCCAGCAGCTTAGAAAGCAGCCTTGGACAGGGTTGGTACGAGCAGTACTTC
. . TRBJ2-7 TRBV6-5 CASSLGTILDEQYF TGTGCCAGCAGTTTAGGGACAATCCTCGACGAGCAGTACTTC
. . TRBJ2-1 TRBV15 CATSWGGGGPNEQFF TGTGCCACCAGCTGGGGAGGGGGGGGGCCCAATGAGCAGTTCTTC
. . TRBJ1-1 TRBV4-3 CASSQGQAEAFF TGCGCCAGCAGCCAAGGTCAGGCTGAAGCTTTCTTT
. . TRBJ1-1 TRBV9 CASSVGTFGTKNTEAFF TGTGCCAGCAGCGTCGGGACTTTTGGTACTAAGAACACTGAAGCTTTCTTT
. . TRBJ1-2 TRBV19 CASTVEADYGYTF TGTGCCAGTACCGTGGAGGCAGACTATGGCTACACCTTC
. . TRBJ2-1 TRBV27 CASSPPQTGNSYNEQFF TGTGCCAGCAGTCCCCCCCAAACCGGGAACTCCTACAATGAGCAGTTCTTC
. TRBD1 TRBJ2-7 TRBV4-2 CASSLEGAGDSYEQYF TGTGCCAGCAGCCTCGAGGGGGCAGGCGATTCCTACGAGCAGTACTTC
. TRBD1 TRBJ2-2 TRBV10-1 CASSESRGQVRLFF TGCGCCAGCAGTGAGTCAAGGGGACAGGTTCGGCTGTTTTTT
. TRBD1 TRBJ1-6 TRBV19 CATNQQGIYNSPLHF TGTGCCACTAATCAACAGGGGATCTATAATTCACCCCTCCACTTT
. TRBD2 TRBJ2-7 TRBV6-5 CASGYPGGEEQYF TGTGCCAGCGGCTATCCGGGGGGGGAAGAGCAGTACTTC
few . TRBJ1-6 TRBV7-9 CASSSREEAALHF TGTGCCAGCAGCTCCAGGGAAGAGGCAGCCCTCCACTTT
. TRBD1 TRBJ2-3 TRBV9 CASSRTGTASTDTQYF TGTGCCAGCAGCAGAACCGGGACAGCGAGCACAGATACGCAGTATTTT
. . TRBJ2-6 TRBV2 CASTAEGNLAGANVLTF TGTGCCAGCACCGCAGAGGGAAATCTCGCTGGGGCCAACGTCCTGACTTTC
. TRBD1 TRBJ2-2 TRBV27 CASSWDRGGRRELFF TGTGCCAGCAGTTGGGACAGGGGAGGTAGGAGGGAGCTGTTTTTT
. . TRBJ1-5 TRBV5-4 CASSLGGHSQPQHF TGTGCCAGCAGCTTGGGGGGGCATAGTCAGCCCCAGCATTTT
few . TRBJ1-2 TRBV12-3/TRBV12-4 CASSPRRENGYTF TGTGCCAGCAGCCCTCGTAGGGAGAATGGCTACACCTTC
. . TRBJ1-1 TRBV13 CASSQSMRNTEAFF TGTGCCAGCAGCCAATCGATGCGGAACACTGAAGCTTTCTTT
. . TRBJ2-2 TRBV5-1 CASSLRESPGELFF TGCGCCAGCAGCTTGCGAGAGTCCCCCGGGGAGCTGTTTTTT
once TRBD1 TRBJ1-5 TRBV30 CAWSPGTGVLNQPQHF TGTGCCTGGAGTCCAGGGACAGGGGTCCTCAATCAGCCCCAGCATTTT
. . TRBJ1-5 TRBV18 CASSRAGASNQPQHF TGTGCCAGCTCACGAGCAGGGGCTAGCAATCAGCCCCAGCATTTT
. . TRBJ2-1 TRBV6-5 CASSYAPGTGYNEQFF TGTGCCAGCAGTTACGCGCCTGGGACTGGGTACAATGAGCAGTTCTTC
. TRBD2 TRBJ2-1 TRBV3-1/TRBV3-2 CASSQKVGWEGTARNEQFF TGTGCCAGCAGCCAAAAGGTGGGATGGGAGGGAACCGCCAGGAATGAGCAGTTCTTC
. TRBD1 TRBJ1-2 TRBV19 CASSRGQGAVVGGYTF TGTGCCAGTAGTCGAGGACAGGGGGCGGTGGTGGGAGGCTACACCTTC
. . TRBJ2-7 TRBV5-1 CASSPSWHEQYF TGCGCCAGCAGCCCTAGCTGGCACGAGCAGTACTTC
. . TRBJ2-1 TRBV3-1/TRBV3-2 CASSHGLYNEQFF TGTGCCAGCAGCCACGGACTTTACAATGAGCAGTTCTTC
. TRBD1 TRBJ1-3 TRBV5-8 CASSHGQGISGNTIYF TGTGCCAGCAGCCACGGACAGGGGATCTCTGGAAACACCATATATTTT
. . TRBJ1-2 TRBV5-1 CASSSGDQYGYTF TGCGCCAGCAGCTCCGGGGATCAATATGGCTACACCTTC
. TRBD2 TRBJ2-2 TRBV15 CATSRDWTSGGPNTGELFF TGTGCCACCAGCAGAGATTGGACTAGCGGGGGCCCTAACACCGGGGAGCTGTTTTTT
. . TRBJ1-2 TRBV6-2/TRBV6-3 CASSEFLREKSYGYTF TGTGCCAGCAGCGAGTTCCTCAGGGAAAAGAGCTATGGCTACACCTTC